This T cell receptor beta chain was recovered during a study of CD8+CD57+ T cells in acquired aplastic anemia. Study details: Mean yield of DNA from sorted CD4+ and CD8+ cells was roughly 3.1 ug.

Study-level findings and limits: For CD8+ Simpson's diversity, patients and controls showed no significant difference.

The authors sequenced patients whose flow cytometry had shown CD8+CD57+ cell expansion. Patients uniformly had severe acquired aplastic anemia. Profiling of TCR beta VDJ combinations and CDR3 sequences used genomic DNA as template. From the reads, TCRdb called clonotypes with MiXCR, one entry per CDR3 protein. The data show about 240,000 distinct CDR3 sequences, 40% to 50% seen once. This clonotype was counted once. The antigen remains unidentified. Germline V gives CDR1 DFQATT, CDR2 SNEGSKA (reference sequence). V was clipped by 3 bases and J by 2 bases, with 8 bases between them. The CDR3 is made up of 12 amino acids.

The V and J genes are TRBV20-1 and TRBJ2-7; D call uncertain. The sequence derives from a human donor with aplastic anemia. Material: sorted CD4+, CD8+, or CD8+CD57+ T cells (not recorded which) from PBMCs. DNA for the CDR3: TGCAGTGCTAGTACTTCAACCTACGAGCAGTACTTC. Residues: CSASTSTYEQYF.